This T cell receptor beta chain was retrieved from a study of blood T cell repertoires in COVID-19. At the level of the study: The analysed material was cDNA or gDNA that came from T cells, B-cell-depleted T cells, or PBMCs.

Original processing methods: Reference gene primer amplification gave estimated nucleated cell counts. Sequencing used immunoSEQ multiplex PCR; TCRdb keeps in-frame clones, though not all of them. The V and J calls and the clone size are those of that table, but D and trimming were determined from the DNA. Among 190,000 or so clones listed, around 80% were seen once. V dropped 4 bases and J dropped 5; count of bases not matched to a gene: 13. The CDR3 is 17 residues long. Germline CDR1 and CDR2: LGHNA and YNFKEQ. The sequenced sample consisted of peripheral blood. This rearrangement joins TRBV4-2 to TRBJ2-3; 9 nucleotides agree with TRBD2. This receptor was obtained from a woman older than 75 with active or convalescent COVID-19. Written as DNA, the CDR3 is TGTGCCAGCAGCCCAGCGGGTGGCGGGGGGGCGGTAGATACGCAGTATTTT. Translated: CASSPAGGGGAVDTQYF.